The rows below give T cell receptor beta chains drawn from one sample of a study of T-cell reconstitution after alpha-beta-depleted transplantation in children. TCRdb processed the PCR reads anew with MiXCR; each CDR3 protein has one entry. The data hold some 830,000 distinct CDR3 sequences, with roughly 16% observed a single time. Here the sequenced sample was PBMCs, mostly from graft donor cells, taken 360 days after TCRalphabeta/CD19-depleted stem cell transplant. The receptor set was obtained from a male patient aged 10-17 years who had a stem cell transplant for acute lymphoblastic leukemia, so the T cells may come from the graft donor. The CDR3 runs from the conserved cysteine through the conserved F or W. Fields, in order: D gene, V gene, J gene, CDR3 protein. A D gene is named only where the DNA matches it firmly.

NA	TRBV27	TRBJ1-6	CASSLSEGYDSPLHF
TRBD2	TRBV5-1	TRBJ2-7	CASNQGDYWDYEQYF
NA	TRBV6-2/TRBV6-3	TRBJ2-7	CASSNRVEQYF
NA	TRBV5-1	TRBJ1-1	CASSLDRVMNTEAFF
NA	TRBV20-1	TRBJ2-7	CSARAPVPGEQYF
NA	TRBV28	TRBJ2-7	CASSAPLGPLINYEQYF
NA	TRBV4-1	TRBJ1-4	CASSLQPATNEKLFF
NA	TRBV12-3/TRBV12-4	TRBJ2-4	CASSLSSPWENIQYF
TRBD2	TRBV13	TRBJ2-1	CASSPIFGLAGGDEQFF
TRBD2	TRBV2	TRBJ2-1	CACSLAVLVGLAGANEQFF